Listed below are T cell receptor beta chains from one sample, sequenced in a study of blood T cell repertoires in COVID-19. Method: immunoSEQ multiplex PCR; TCRdb's copy keeps in-frame clones and lacks some. The profile shows about 240,000 clones, 86% of them singletons. Input material: peripheral blood. Receptor source: a man in his fifties or sixties with acute or convalescent COVID-19. CDR3s include the opening cysteine and the closing phenylalanine or tryptophan. The order of the fields is D gene, clone size, J gene, V gene, CDR3 protein, CDR3 DNA. D genes are given only for firm matches. Some rows mark clone size as missing; the rest say once, few, many or name a class of expanded clone.

>TRBD1|NA|TRBJ2-7|TRBV19
CASSTGGSYEQYF
TGTGCCAGTAGCACAGGGGGCTCATACGAGCAGTACTTC
>NA|NA|TRBJ1-1|TRBV28
CASSLRGTNGAEAFF
TGTGCCAGCAGTTTAAGAGGGACAAATGGGGCTGAAGCTTTCTTT
>TRBD1|NA|TRBJ2-2|TRBV6-1
CASSDWGQDNTGELFF
TGTGCCAGCAGTGACTGGGGACAGGATAATACCGGGGAGCTGTTTTTT
>NA|NA|TRBJ2-1|TRBV28
CATRRTIHNEQFF
TGTGCCACCAGGCGTACTATTCACAATGAGCAGTTCTTC
>NA|NA|TRBJ1-2|TRBV6-2/TRBV6-3
CASSSDRTYGYTF
TGTGCCAGCAGTTCCGACAGGACCTATGGCTACACCTTC
>NA|NA|TRBJ2-3|TRBV19
CASSMSGSTDTQYF
TGTGCCAGTAGTATGTCAGGGAGCACAGATACGCAGTATTTT
>TRBD1|NA|TRBJ2-2|TRBV11-3
CASSSPGQGSAGELFF
TGTGCCAGCAGCTCCCCAGGACAGGGGAGCGCCGGGGAGCTGTTTTTT
>NA|few|TRBJ2-1|TRBV4-2
CASSQDHRGGYNEQFF
TGTGCCAGCAGCCAAGATCACAGGGGAGGTTACAATGAGCAGTTCTTC
>NA|NA|TRBJ2-7|TRBV19
CASSIDPISEQYF
TGTGCCAGTAGTATAGATCCTATATCCGAGCAGTACTTC
>NA|NA|TRBJ1-1|TRBV29-1
CSVVRGGTEAFF
TGCAGCGTTGTAAGGGGTGGCACTGAAGCTTTCTTT
>TRBD2|NA|TRBJ2-3|TRBV27
CASSSLGTSGGTDTQYF
TGTGCCAGCAGTTCACTCGGGACTAGCGGAGGCACAGATACGCAGTATTTT
>NA|NA|TRBJ2-7|TRBV27
CASSILPAGGYEQYF
TGTGCCAGCAGTATCCTCCCGGCAGGAGGCTACGAGCAGTACTTC
>TRBD2|once|TRBJ2-5|TRBV28
CASSPTLAGGRETQYF
TGTGCCAGCAGTCCTACCCTAGCGGGAGGGAGAGAGACCCAGTACTTC
>NA|NA|TRBJ1-1|TRBV9
CASSVYGTLNTEAFF
TGTGCCAGCAGCGTCTATGGGACACTGAACACTGAAGCTTTCTTT
>TRBD2|NA|TRBJ2-7|TRBV3-1/TRBV3-2
CASSYMTSSEQYF
TGTGCCAGCAGCTATATGACTAGCTCCGAGCAGTACTTC
>TRBD1|NA|TRBJ2-7|TRBV7-8
CASSLGQGQIYEQYF
TGTGCCAGCAGCCTTGGACAGGGTCAAATCTACGAGCAGTACTTC
>TRBD2|NA|TRBJ2-1|TRBV10-3
CAISEPGGTTGEQFF
TGTGCCATCAGTGAACCCGGGGGGACTACTGGTGAGCAGTTCTTC
>TRBD2|NA|TRBJ2-1|TRBV5-6
CASTRTSGTYSYNEQFF
TGTGCCAGCACCAGGACTAGCGGGACCTATTCCTACAATGAGCAGTTCTTC
>TRBD1|few|TRBJ2-7|TRBV30
CAWNFDRGLEQYF
TGTGCCTGGAATTTCGACAGGGGGCTGGAGCAGTACTTC
>NA|NA|TRBJ2-7|TRBV25-1
CASSQTGYEQYF
TGTGCCAGCAGTCAAACAGGCTACGAGCAGTACTTC
>NA|NA|TRBJ2-7|TRBV9
CASSVGEKQYF
TGTGCCAGCAGCGTCGGGGAAAAGCAGTACTTC
>TRBD1|NA|TRBJ1-4|TRBV9
CASSVETGGNEKLFF
TGTGCCAGCAGCGTAGAGACAGGGGGTAATGAAAAACTGTTTTTT
>TRBD1|NA|TRBJ1-2|TRBV9
CASSVATAGQIYGYTF
TGTGCCAGCAGCGTAGCTACCGCGGGACAGATCTATGGCTACACCTTC
>TRBD2|NA|TRBJ2-5|TRBV6-5
CATSGIQLGQETQYF
TGTGCCACCAGCGGGATCCAACTAGGGCAAGAGACCCAGTACTTC
>NA|NA|TRBJ2-3|TRBV5-4
CASSSVRSGTDTQYF
TGTGCCAGCAGCTCCGTAAGAAGCGGCACAGATACGCAGTATTTT
>NA|NA|TRBJ1-1|TRBV27
CASSPGGRLNTEAFF
TGTGCCAGCAGCCCCGGGGGGCGGCTGAACACTGAAGCTTTCTTT
>TRBD1|medium-sized|TRBJ2-7|TRBV27
CASSSRSGTGTEQYF
TGTGCCAGCAGTTCTCGCTCCGGGACAGGGACCGAGCAGTACTTC
>NA|NA|TRBJ1-4|TRBV2
CASSVTTDGLFF
TGTGCCAGCAGTGTAACTACCGATGGACTGTTTTTT
>NA|few|TRBJ1-1|TRBV7-6
CASSGAWHTNTEAFF
TGTGCCAGCAGCGGGGCATGGCACACGAACACTGAAGCTTTCTTT
>TRBD1|once|TRBJ1-6|TRBV5-1
CASSSRQGIGSPLHF
TGCGCCAGCAGCTCAAGACAGGGGATAGGTTCACCCCTCCACTTT
>NA|once|TRBJ2-6|TRBV18
CASSPLVHSGANVLTF
TGTGCCAGCTCACCCCTAGTTCACTCTGGGGCCAACGTCCTGACTTTC
>NA|NA|TRBJ2-5|TRBV19
CASSKGGPQETQYF
TGTGCCAGTAGTAAAGGAGGGCCCCAAGAGACCCAGTACTTC
>NA|NA|TRBJ1-6|TRBV6-4
CASSEETGSPLHF
TGTGCCAGCAGTGAAGAGACAGGTTCACCCCTCCACTTT
>TRBD1|once|TRBJ1-5|TRBV7-2
CASSSGQVYSNQPQHF
TGTGCCAGCAGCTCCGGACAGGTTTATAGCAATCAGCCCCAGCATTTT
>NA|NA|TRBJ1-6|TRBV7-2
CASSLSPKRTPLHF
TGTGCCAGCAGCTTATCCCCTAAGAGGACACCCCTCCACTTT
>TRBD2|NA|TRBJ2-3|TRBV5-1
CASSSVAGADTQYF
TGCGCCAGCAGCTCGGTAGCGGGAGCAGATACGCAGTATTTT
>TRBD2|NA|TRBJ2-1|TRBV19
CASSLTGLAGDYNEQFF
TGTGCCAGTAGTCTAACGGGACTAGCGGGAGACTACAATGAGCAGTTCTTC
>NA|NA|TRBJ1-4|TRBV7-2
CASSLQGSDEKLFF
TGTGCCAGCAGCTTACAGGGATCTGATGAAAAACTGTTTTTT
>TRBD1|NA|TRBJ1-2|TRBV12-3/TRBV12-4
CASSPDRTEGYTF
TGTGCCAGCAGCCCGGACAGGACGGAGGGCTACACCTTC
>NA|NA|TRBJ1-2|TRBV2
CASSVGGLSYGYTF
TGTGCCAGCAGTGTAGGTGGGCTTTCCTATGGCTACACCTTC
>NA|NA|TRBJ2-5|TRBV28
CASSMVGGAQETQYF
TGTGCCAGCAGTATGGTTGGGGGGGCACAAGAGACCCAGTACTTC
>NA|NA|TRBJ1-2|TRBV4-2
CASSQDGAEHYGYTF
TGTGCCAGCAGCCAAGATGGGGCAGAACACTATGGCTACACCTTC
>TRBD1|NA|TRBJ2-2|TRBV7-7
CASSPGTGRTGELFF
TGTGCTAGCAGCCCCGGGACAGGGAGGACCGGGGAGCTGTTTTTT
>TRBD2|few|TRBJ2-7|TRBV15
CATSTSGNEQYF
TGTGCCACCAGCACTAGCGGGAACGAGCAGTACTTC
>TRBD1|NA|TRBJ1-4|TRBV6-2/TRBV6-3
CASSYAGGREKLFF
TGTGCCAGCAGTTACGCAGGGGGACGGGAAAAACTGTTTTTT
>TRBD1|NA|TRBJ2-7|TRBV27
CASTNFGTGGSLEQYF
TGTGCCAGCACCAACTTCGGGACAGGGGGCTCCTTGGAGCAGTACTTC
>TRBD2|NA|TRBJ2-7|TRBV6-5
CASSLAGESEQYF
TGTGCCAGCAGCTTAGCGGGAGAAAGCGAGCAGTACTTC
>NA|NA|TRBJ1-6|TRBV23-1
CASSQIGGSPLHF
TGCGCCAGCAGTCAAATCGGGGGGTCACCCCTCCACTTT
>NA|few|TRBJ2-7|TRBV11-2
CASSWAQLPTYEQYF
TGTGCCAGCAGCTGGGCACAGCTCCCAACCTACGAGCAGTACTTC
>TRBD1|NA|TRBJ1-1|TRBV29-1
CSVGTDMNTEAFF
TGCAGCGTCGGGACAGACATGAACACTGAAGCTTTCTTT
>TRBD1|few|TRBJ1-3|TRBV5-1
CASSLGQGNTIYF
TGCGCCAGCAGCTTGGGACAGGGGAACACCATATATTTT
>TRBD2|NA|TRBJ2-3|TRBV29-1
CSVAGLAGFGTDTQYF
TGCAGCGTTGCTGGACTAGCGGGATTTGGCACAGATACGCAGTATTTT
>TRBD2|NA|TRBJ2-3|TRBV18
CASSPSAGATDTQYF
TGTGCCAGCTCACCGTCAGCGGGGGCCACAGATACGCAGTATTTT
>NA|many|TRBJ2-3|TRBV5-1
CASSLVAGRGTDTQYF
TGCGCCAGCAGCTTGGTGGCCGGGAGAGGGACAGATACGCAGTATTTT
>TRBD1|NA|TRBJ1-6|TRBV6-5
CASSQPGTGDSPLHF
TGTGCCAGCAGTCAACCCGGGACAGGGGATTCACCCCTCCACTTT